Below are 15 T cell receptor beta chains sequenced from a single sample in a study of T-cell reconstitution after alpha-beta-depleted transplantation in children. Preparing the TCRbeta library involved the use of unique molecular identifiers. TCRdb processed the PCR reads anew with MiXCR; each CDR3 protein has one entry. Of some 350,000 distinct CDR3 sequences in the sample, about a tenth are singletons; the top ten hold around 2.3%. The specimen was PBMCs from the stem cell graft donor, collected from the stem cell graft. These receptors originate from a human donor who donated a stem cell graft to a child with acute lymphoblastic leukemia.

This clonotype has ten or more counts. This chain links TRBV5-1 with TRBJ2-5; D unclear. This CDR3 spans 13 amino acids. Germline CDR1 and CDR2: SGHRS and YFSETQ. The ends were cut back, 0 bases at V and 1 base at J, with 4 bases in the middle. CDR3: CASSLDGQETQYF. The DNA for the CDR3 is TGCGCCAGCAGCTTGGACGGCCAAGAGACCCAGTACTTC.

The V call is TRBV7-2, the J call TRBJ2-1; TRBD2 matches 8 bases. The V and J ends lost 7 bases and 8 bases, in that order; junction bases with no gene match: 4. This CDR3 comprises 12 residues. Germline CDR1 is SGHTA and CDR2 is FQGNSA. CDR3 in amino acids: CASTKTSDEQFF. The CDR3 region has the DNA TGTGCCAGCACGAAGACTAGCGATGAGCAGTTCTTC.

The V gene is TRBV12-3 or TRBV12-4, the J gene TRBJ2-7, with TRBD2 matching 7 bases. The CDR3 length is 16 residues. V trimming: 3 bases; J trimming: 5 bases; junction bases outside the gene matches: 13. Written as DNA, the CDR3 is TGTGCCAGCAGTTTCGAGGTAGTAGCGGGCGAGGACGAGCAGTACTTC. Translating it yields CASSFEVVAGEDEQYF.

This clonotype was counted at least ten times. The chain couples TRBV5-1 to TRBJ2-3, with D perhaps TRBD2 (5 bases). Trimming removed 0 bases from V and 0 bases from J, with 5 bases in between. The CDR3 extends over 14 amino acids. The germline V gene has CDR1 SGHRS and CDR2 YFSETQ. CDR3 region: CASSLERSTDTQYF. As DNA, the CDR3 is TGCGCCAGCAGCTTGGAGCGGAGCACAGATACGCAGTATTTT.

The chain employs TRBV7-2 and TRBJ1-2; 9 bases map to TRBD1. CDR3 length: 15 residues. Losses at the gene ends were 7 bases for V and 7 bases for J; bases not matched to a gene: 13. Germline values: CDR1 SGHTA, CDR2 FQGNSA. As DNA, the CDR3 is TGTGCCAGCAACCGAACAGGGGGCGCGATTGGTGGCTACACCTTC. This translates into CASNRTGGAIGGYTF.

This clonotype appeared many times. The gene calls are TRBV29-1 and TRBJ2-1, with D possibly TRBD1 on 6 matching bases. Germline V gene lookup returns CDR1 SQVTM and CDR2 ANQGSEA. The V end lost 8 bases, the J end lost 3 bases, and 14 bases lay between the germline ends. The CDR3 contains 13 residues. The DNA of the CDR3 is TGCAGCTTCGGACAGCCAAACTACAATGAGCAGTTCTTC. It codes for CSFGQPNYNEQFF.

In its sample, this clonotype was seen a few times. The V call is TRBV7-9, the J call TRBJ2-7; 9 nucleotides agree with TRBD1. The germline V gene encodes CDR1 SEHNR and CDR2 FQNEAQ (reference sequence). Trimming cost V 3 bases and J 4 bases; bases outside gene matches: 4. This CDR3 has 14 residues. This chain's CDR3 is CASSLGQGIYEQYF. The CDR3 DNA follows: TGTGCCAGCAGCTTGGGACAGGGAATTTACGAGCAGTACTTC.

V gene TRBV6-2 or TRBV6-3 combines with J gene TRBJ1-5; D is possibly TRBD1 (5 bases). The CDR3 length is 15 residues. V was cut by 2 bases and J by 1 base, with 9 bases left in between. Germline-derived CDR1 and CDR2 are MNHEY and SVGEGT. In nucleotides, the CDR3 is TGTGCCAGCAGTTACGGGGACGGGAGCAATCAGCCCCAGCATTTT. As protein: CASSYGDGSNQPQHF.

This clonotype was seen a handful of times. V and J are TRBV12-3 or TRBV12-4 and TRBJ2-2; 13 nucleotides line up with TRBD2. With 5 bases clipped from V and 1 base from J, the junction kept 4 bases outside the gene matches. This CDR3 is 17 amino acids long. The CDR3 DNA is TGTGCCAGCAGTCGACTAGCGGGAGGTGGGAACACCGGGGAGCTGTTTTTT. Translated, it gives CASSRLAGGGNTGELFF.

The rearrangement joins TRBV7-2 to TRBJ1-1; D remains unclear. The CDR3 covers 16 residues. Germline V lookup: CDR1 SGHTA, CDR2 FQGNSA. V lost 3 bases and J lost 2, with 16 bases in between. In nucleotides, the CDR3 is TGTGCCAGCAGCTTGGCTGGGCGGGGAGGAAACACTGAAGCTTTCTTT. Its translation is CASSLAGRGGNTEAFF.

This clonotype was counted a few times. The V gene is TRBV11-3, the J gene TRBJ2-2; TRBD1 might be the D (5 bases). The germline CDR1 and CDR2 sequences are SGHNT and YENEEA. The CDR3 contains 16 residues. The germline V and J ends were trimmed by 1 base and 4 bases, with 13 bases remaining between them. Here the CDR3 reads CASSLVVGPGTGELFF. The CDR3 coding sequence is TGTGCCAGCAGCTTAGTGGTGGGGCCGGGCACCGGGGAGCTGTTTTTT.

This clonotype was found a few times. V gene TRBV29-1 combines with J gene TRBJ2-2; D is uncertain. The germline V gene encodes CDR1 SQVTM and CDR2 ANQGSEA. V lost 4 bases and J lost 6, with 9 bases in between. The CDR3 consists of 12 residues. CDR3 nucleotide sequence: TGCAGCGTTGTCACCAATCCCGGGGAGCTGTTTTTT. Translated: CSVVTNPGELFF.

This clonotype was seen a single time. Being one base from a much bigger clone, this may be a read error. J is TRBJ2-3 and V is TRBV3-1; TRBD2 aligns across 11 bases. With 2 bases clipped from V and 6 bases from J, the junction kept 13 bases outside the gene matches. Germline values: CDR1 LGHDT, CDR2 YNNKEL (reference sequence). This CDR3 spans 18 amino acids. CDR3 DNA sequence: TGTGCCAGCAGCCAACGCCGGGCACTAGCGGGAGAGGTGGATACGCAGTATTTT. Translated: CASSQRRALAGEVDTQYF.

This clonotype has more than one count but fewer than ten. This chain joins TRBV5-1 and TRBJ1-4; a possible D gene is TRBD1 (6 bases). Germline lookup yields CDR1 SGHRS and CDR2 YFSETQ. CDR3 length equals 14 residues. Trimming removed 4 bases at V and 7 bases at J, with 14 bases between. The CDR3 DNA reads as TGCGCCAGCAGCCACGGGACACGTGGTGAAAAACTGTTTTTT. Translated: CASSHGTRGEKLFF.

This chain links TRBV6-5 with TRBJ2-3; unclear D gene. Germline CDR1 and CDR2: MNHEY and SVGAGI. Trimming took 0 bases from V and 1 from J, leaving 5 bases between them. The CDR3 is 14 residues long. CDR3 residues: CASSYSKGTDTQYF. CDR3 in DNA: TGTGCCAGCAGTTACTCGAAGGGCACAGATACGCAGTATTTT.